This entry lists 17 T cell receptor beta chains sequenced from one sample in a study of shared clonotypes between healthy human individuals. Some clones are missing from TCRdb's copy, which holds only in-frame ones; the method was immunoSEQ multiplex PCR. The data hold under 850,000 clones, with over 55% observed a single time. Specimen: memory CD4+ T cells sorted from blood. The subset here: CD45RA-negative fraction. The receptors originated from a woman younger than 45 in good health.

This clone was recorded only once. The chain is built from TRBV11-2 and TRBJ2-7; 15 bases are a match to TRBD2. The V and J ends lost 4 bases and 5 bases, in that order; junction bases with no gene match: 9. This CDR3 is 17 amino acids long. Germline values: CDR1 SGHAT, CDR2 FQNNGV. This chain's CDR3 is CASSSRGTSGRIHEQYF. The CDR3 DNA reads TGTGCCAGCAGCTCGAGGGGGACTAGCGGGAGGATCCACGAGCAGTACTTC.

Note on this clone: Other DNA sequences in the same sample also yield this CDR3. The V and J genes are TRBV19 and TRBJ1-1; 9 bases align to TRBD1. Germline V gene data show CDR1 as LNHDA and CDR2 as SQIVND (reference sequence). The CDR3 totals 14 residues. V dropped 6 bases and J dropped 10; count of bases not matched to a gene: 12. Here the CDR3 reads CASRKQGAALGAFF. CDR3 sequence (DNA): TGTGCCAGTAGGAAACAGGGGGCGGCTTTGGGAGCTTTCTTT.

As for this clone: This same CDR3 is encoded by further DNA sequences in the sample. This chain joins TRBV27 and TRBJ1-2; a weak D match, TRBD1 (5 bases). Trimming stripped 9 bases from V and 4 bases from J, with 15 bases between. Germline-derived CDR1 and CDR2 are MNHEY and SMNVEV (reference sequence). This CDR3 contains 13 residues. The CDR3 DNA is TGTGCCAGTGGCAGGGTCGAGGGCTATGGCTACACCTTC. Translation gives CASGRVEGYGYTF.

The chain joins TRBV2 to TRBJ2-7, with D hard to call. The V end lost 2 bases, the J end lost 0 bases, and 11 bases lay between the germline ends. CDR3 size: 15 residues. Germline V CDR1 and CDR2: SNHLY, FYNNEI. The CDR3 reads CASSESGELSYEQYF. The CDR3 DNA reads as TGTGCCAGCAGTGAATCAGGCGAACTCTCCTACGAGCAGTACTTC.

The rearrangement uses TRBV28 and TRBJ2-6, with 11 bases that match TRBD1. The CDR3 consists of 18 residues. V lost 2 bases to trimming and J lost 0 bases; unmatched junction nucleotides: 3. In germline, CDR1 is MDHEN, CDR2 SYDVKM. The CDR3 region has the DNA TGTGCCAGCAGTTTAGCCGGGACAGGGGGCTCTGGGGCCAACGTCCTGACTTTC. Protein product: CASSLAGTGGSGANVLTF.

This chain uses TRBV10-3 with TRBJ1-5, with D possibly matching TRBD1 (5 bases). From germline, CDR1 is ENHRY and CDR2 SYGVKD. The CDR3 runs to 14 residues. Trimming took off 0 bases at V and 4 bases at J, with 7 bases between the two ends. CDR3 amino acids: CAISESGANQPQHF. CDR3 sequence (DNA): TGTGCCATCAGTGAGTCAGGGGCTAATCAGCCCCAGCATTTT.

The gene calls are TRBV2 and TRBJ1-5, with D hard to call. The CDR3 has 11 amino acids. Trimming shortened V by 6 bases and J by 6 bases, and 6 bases separated the two germline ends. The V gene's germline CDR1 is SNHLY and CDR2 FYNNEI. CDR3 sequence reads: CASSVSQPQHF. The CDR3 DNA reads as TGTGCCAGCAGCGTGTCTCAGCCCCAGCATTTT.

The CDR3 here is CASNQQGAWTEAFF. CDR3 in DNA: TGTGCCAGCAACCAACAGGGGGCCTGGACTGAAGCTTTCTTT. The rearrangement joins TRBV21-1 to TRBJ1-1; the D segment call TRBD1 is taken from the table without a DNA check. TRBV21-1 is a listed pseudogene. This CDR3 spans 14 amino acids.

The chain uses TRBV27 and TRBJ1-5; a weak D match, TRBD1 (6 bases). V was cut by 1 base and J by 1 base, with 14 bases left in between. Germline CDR1 and CDR2: MNHEY and SMNVEV (reference sequence). The CDR3 has 17 amino acids. CDR3 bases: TGTGCCAGCAGTTTATACCCACCGACAGGCAGCAATCAGCCCCAGCATTTT. It encodes CASSLYPPTGSNQPQHF.

V is TRBV5-5 and J is TRBJ2-7; 8 bases line up with TRBD1. With 4 bases clipped from V and 3 bases from J, the junction kept 12 bases outside the gene matches. This CDR3 region has 16 residues. Germline V gene data show CDR1 as SGHKS and CDR2 as YYEKEE (reference sequence). The CDR3: CASSGTAGGRVYEQYF. The CDR3 bases are TGTGCCAGCAGCGGGACCGCAGGGGGCCGGGTCTACGAGCAGTACTTC. Using reference TRBV5-5 and TRBJ2-7 for the parts outside the CDR3, the full variable domain is DAGVTQSPTHLIKTRGQQVTLRCSPISGHKSVSWYQQVLGQGPQFIFQYYEKEERGRGNFPDRFSARQFPNYSSELNVNALLLGDSALYLCASSGTAGGRVYEQYFGPGTRLTVT.

This rearrangement joins TRBV6-5 to TRBJ2-7; no clear D gene. The CDR3 contains 16 residues. Germline CDR1 reads MNHEY; CDR2 reads SVGAGI. The germline V and J ends were trimmed by 0 bases and 0 bases, with 12 bases remaining between them. CDR3 nucleotide sequence: TGTGCCAGCAGTTACTCGATGTTCCCCAACTCCTACGAGCAGTACTTC. Its translation is CASSYSMFPNSYEQYF.

V and J are TRBV2 and TRBJ2-2; D remains ambiguous. The V end was cut by 1 base, the J end by 0 bases, with 3 bases between. This CDR3 is 14 amino acids long. Germline lookup yields CDR1 SNHLY and CDR2 FYNNEI. The CDR3 DNA is TGTGCCAGCAGTGAAGTCCCGAACACCGGGGAGCTGTTTTTT. Translating it yields CASSEVPNTGELFF.

The sample holds a few counts of this clone. This sequence joins TRBV9 and TRBJ1-5; 8 bases match TRBD1. The length of the CDR3 is 18 residues. The germline V gene has CDR1 SGDLS and CDR2 YYNGEE. J gave up 5 bases and V 3 bases, and 16 bases lay outside the gene matches. The CDR3 loop reads CASSGGASTGELDQPQHF. In nucleotides, the CDR3 is TGTGCCAGCAGCGGTGGAGCCTCGACAGGGGAACTTGATCAGCCCCAGCATTTT. The full variable domain, in which reference TRBV9 and TRBJ1-5 provide the parts outside the CDR3, is DSGVTQTPKHLITATGQRVTLRCSPRSGDLSVYWYQQSLDQGLQFLIQYYNGEERAKGNILERFSAQQFPDLHSELNLSSLELGDSALYFCASSGGASTGELDQPQHFGDGTRLSIL.

This clone has just a few counts. The chain couples TRBV6-1 to TRBJ1-4; D uncertain. The CDR3 is 12 amino acids. Germline V CDR1 and CDR2: MNHNS, SASEGT. V was trimmed by 4 bases and J by 10 bases, leaving 10 bases between them. This CDR3 is CASSVREAKLFF. As DNA, the CDR3 is TGTGCCAGCAGTGTCCGGGAGGCAAAACTGTTTTTT.

The CDR3 nucleotides are TGTGCCAGCAGGCCCCGACAGGGAATCATTTACTCTGGGGCCAACGTCCTGACTTTC. This sequence encodes CASRPRQGIIYSGANVLTF. The chain links TRBV2 to TRBJ2-6, with TRBD1 matching 7 bases. CDR1 and CDR2 from the germline V gene are SNHLY and FYNNEI. The V segment lost 6 bases and the J segment 0 bases; nucleotides outside the gene matches: 14. The CDR3 contains 19 residues. Variable domain in full (rest from reference TRBV2 and TRBJ2-6): EPEVTQTPSHQVTQMGQEVILRCVPISNHLYFYWYRQILGQKVEFLVSFYNNEISEKSEIFDDQFSVERPDGSNFTLKIRSTKLEDSAMYFCASRPRQGIIYSGANVLTFGAGSRLTVL.

The chain is built from TRBV9 and TRBJ2-2, with D tentatively TRBD2 (7 bases). Germline V lookup: CDR1 SGDLS, CDR2 YYNGEE. V was clipped by 4 bases and J by 9 bases, with 16 bases between them. This CDR3 is 14 amino acids long. The CDR3 protein is CASSPFPGGRELFF. The DNA of the CDR3 is TGTGCCAGCAGCCCTTTCCCGGGGGGCAGGGAGCTGTTTTTT.

The rearrangement joins TRBV28 to TRBJ1-5, with D uncertain. The germline gives CDR1 MDHEN, CDR2 SYDVKM. The CDR3 sequence is 14 residues long. The V gene lost 4 bases and the J gene lost 3 bases, with 10 bases spanning the gap. The CDR3 region is CASSSADPNQPQHF. CDR3 in DNA: TGTGCCAGCAGTTCCGCAGATCCCAATCAGCCCCAGCATTTT.